Below are 27 T cell receptor beta chains sequenced from a single sample in a study of blood T cells in healthy people across ages (dated by TCRdb to about 2015). The library was built by means of 5' RACE. A second 7 to 11 cycle PCR used a sample-barcoded 5' primer and a J-beta primer mix. TCRdb redid the processing of the public reads, applying fastp at Q25 and MiXCR, and retained in-frame beta chains. Rows merge per CDR3 protein into single entries with the most common DNA and genes. This sample has roughly 1.9 million distinct CDR3 sequences in its table, and approximately 40% of those were observed once. 20% to 25% of the sample is in the top ten clones. Sequences were obtained from blood. The receptors were gathered from a human donor in good health.

This clonotype was counted only a few times. This chain links TRBV20-1 with TRBJ1-6, with D perhaps matching TRBD1 (6 bases). The CDR3 covers 14 residues. Germline V gives CDR1 DFQATT, CDR2 SNEGSKA (reference sequence). The ends were cut back, 0 bases at V and 9 bases at J, with 12 bases in the middle. The CDR3 sequence is CSARDRGHGSPLHF. The CDR3 DNA sequence: TGCAGTGCTAGAGATAGGGGACATGGTTCACCCCTCCACTTT.

This clonotype has a handful of counts. The V and J genes are TRBV9 and TRBJ2-7, with 10 bases aligning to TRBD1. CDR3 length equals 15 residues. V gave up 1 base and J gave up 4 bases; unmatched junction bases: 5. Per germline, CDR1 SGDLS and CDR2 YYNGEE. The CDR3 reads CASSVSWTGGYEQYF. The CDR3 DNA sequence: TGTGCCAGCAGCGTATCCTGGACAGGGGGGTACGAGCAGTACTTC. Variable domain in full (rest from reference TRBV9 and TRBJ2-7): DSGVTQTPKHLITATGQRVTLRCSPRSGDLSVYWYQQSLDQGLQFLIQYYNGEERAKGNILERFSAQQFPDLHSELNLSSLELGDSALYFCASSVSWTGGYEQYFGPGTRLTVT.

The V gene is TRBV10-3, the J gene TRBJ1-1, with 9 nucleotides matching TRBD1. The CDR3 extends over 14 amino acids. V lost 6 bases, J lost 3 bases, and 5 bases stayed unmatched. CDR1 is ENHRY and CDR2 is SYGVKD in the germline V gene. CDR3 residues: CAIRTDRGDTEAFF. The DNA for the CDR3 is TGTGCCATCAGAACGGACAGGGGTGACACTGAAGCTTTCTTT.

V usage is TRBV7-9 and J usage is TRBJ2-4; D call uncertain. The germline gives CDR1 SEHNR, CDR2 FQNEAQ (reference sequence). The CDR3 has 15 amino acids. The V gene lost 1 base and the J gene lost 13 bases, with 20 bases spanning the gap. The DNA for the CDR3 is TGTGCCAGCAGCTTAGGTTCATTCGCCCTGGAAGAGCAGTACTTC. This sequence encodes CASSLGSFALEEQYF.

This clonotype appeared a few times. This sequence joins TRBV12-3 or TRBV12-4 and TRBJ2-3, with 11 bases aligning to TRBD2. V gave up 3 bases and J gave up 3 bases; unmatched junction bases: 8. The CDR3 spans 17 residues. The CDR3 nucleotides are TGTGCCAGCAGTTTGTGGTTAGCGGGGGGGAATACAGATACGCAGTATTTT. Protein sequence: CASSLWLAGGNTDTQYF.

This clonotype was seen only a few times. This sequence joins TRBV24-1 and TRBJ2-7; TRBD2 matches at 14 bases. V lost 4 bases to trimming and J lost 2 bases; unmatched junction nucleotides: 0. This CDR3 is built from 15 residues. CDR1 is KGHDR, CDR2 SFDVKD, per germline. The CDR3 DNA reads as TGTGCCACCAGTGAGACTAGCGGGGGGGCCTACGAGCAGTACTTC. Translation gives CATSETSGGAYEQYF.

The chain carries TRBV4-1 and TRBJ1-2; no clear D gene. V dropped 0 bases and J dropped 4 bases, with 15 bases sitting between them. The CDR3 length is 16 residues. Germline CDR1 is MGHRA and CDR2 is YSYEKL. The CDR3: CASSQDWVGKSYGYTF. CDR3 DNA: TGCGCCAGCAGCCAAGATTGGGTTGGGAAGTCCTATGGCTACACCTTC.

V is TRBV7-2 and J is TRBJ2-3, with 11 bases lining up with TRBD2. V lost 5 bases, J lost 5 bases, and 9 bases stayed unmatched. The CDR3 sequence is 16 residues long. Germline V CDR1 and CDR2: SGHTA, FQGNSA. CDR3 region: CASSTDSGGAGDTQYF. The CDR3 nucleotides are TGTGCCAGCAGCACCGATAGCGGGGGGGCTGGAGATACGCAGTATTTT.

The chain recombines TRBV20-1 with TRBJ2-5, with 7 bases aligning to TRBD2. From germline, CDR1 is DFQATT and CDR2 SNEGSKA (reference sequence). CDR3 length equals 13 residues. Unmatched junction bases numbered 11, after V lost 5 bases and J lost 8 bases. The CDR3 sequence is CSAYTPGLLTQYF. DNA for the CDR3: TGCAGTGCTTATACTCCGGGACTATTAACCCAGTACTTC.

The sample holds a few counts of this clonotype. The genes are TRBV5-1 and TRBJ1-6, with TRBD1 as a possible D gene (5 bases). Germline assignment: CDR1 SGHRS and CDR2 YFSETQ. This CDR3 contains 17 residues. With 1 base removed from V and 7 bases from J, the gap between germline ends came to 18 bases. The CDR3 is CASSLLGFGRANSPLHF. For the CDR3, the DNA is TGCGCCAGCAGCTTGTTAGGCTTTGGCAGGGCAAATTCACCCCTCCACTTT.

The chain recombines TRBV7-2 with TRBJ2-6; D could derive from TRBD1 or TRBD2 (5 bases each). V shed 0 bases and J shed 0 bases, with 12 bases lying between them. This CDR3 spans 18 amino acids. Germline lookup yields CDR1 SGHTA and CDR2 FQGNSA. CDR3 protein: CASSLAGTVPSGANVLTF. For the CDR3, the DNA is TGTGCCAGCAGCTTAGCCGGGACCGTCCCCTCTGGGGCCAACGTCCTGACTTTC.

This clonotype has more than one count but fewer than ten. V usage is TRBV12-3 or TRBV12-4 and J usage is TRBJ1-2, with D uncertain. The CDR3 has 12 residues. V was pared by 5 bases and J by 3 bases, with 7 bases between. The CDR3 reads CASSGPYYGYTF. The CDR3 nucleotides are TGTGCCAGCAGTGGACCGTACTATGGCTACACCTTC.

V and J are TRBV7-2 and TRBJ1-2; D is uncertain. The CDR3 has 14 amino acids. V lost 0 bases and J 3 bases, leaving 8 bases between the germline ends. The V gene's germline CDR1 is SGHTA and CDR2 FQGNSA. Here the CDR3 reads CASSLAALDYGYTF. Here the CDR3 DNA reads TGTGCCAGCAGCTTAGCCGCTCTGGACTATGGCTACACCTTC. Drawing the rest from reference TRBV7-2 and TRBJ1-2, the complete variable domain is GAGVSQSPSNKVTEKGKDVELRCDPISGHTALYWYRQSLGQGLEFLIYFQGNSAPDKSGLPSDRFSAERTGGSVSTLTIQRTQQEDSAVYLCASSLAALDYGYTFGSGTRLTVV.

The rearrangement joins TRBV20-1 to TRBJ1-1; tentative D call: TRBD1 (6 bases). The germline gives CDR1 DFQATT, CDR2 SNEGSKA (reference sequence). This CDR3 contains 14 residues. Trimming stripped 7 bases from V and 0 bases from J, with 15 bases between. CDR3 protein: CSGGGERLNTEAFF. In DNA, the CDR3 is TGCAGTGGGGGGGGCGAGAGGTTGAACACTGAAGCTTTCTTT.

The chain joins TRBV12-3 or TRBV12-4 to TRBJ2-1; weak D call: TRBD1 (6 bases). This CDR3 comprises 14 residues. Trimming shortened V by 6 bases and J by 2 bases, and 11 bases separated the two germline ends. CDR3: CASRGGATYNEQFF. DNA of the CDR3: TGTGCCAGCAGAGGGGGAGCTACCTACAATGAGCAGTTCTTC.

The chain is built from TRBV9 and TRBJ1-5, with D perhaps matching TRBD1 (5 bases). The V end lost 1 base, the J end lost 6 bases, and 11 bases lay between the germline ends. Germline V lookup: CDR1 SGDLS, CDR2 YYNGEE. The CDR3 covers 14 residues. CDR3 nucleotide sequence: TGTGCCAGCAGCGTACAGGGTTCTGGTCAGCCCCAGCATTTT. Encoded protein: CASSVQGSGQPQHF. Full variable domain (rest looked up from reference TRBV9 and TRBJ1-5): DSGVTQTPKHLITATGQRVTLRCSPRSGDLSVYWYQQSLDQGLQFLIQYYNGEERAKGNILERFSAQQFPDLHSELNLSSLELGDSALYFCASSVQGSGQPQHFGDGTRLSIL.

This rearrangement joins TRBV29-1 to TRBJ2-7; no clear D gene. The CDR3 totals 14 residues. Germline-derived CDR1 and CDR2 are SQVTM and ANQGSEA. V lost 4 bases and J lost 1, with 14 bases in between. CDR3 in amino acids: CSVVLYSQSYEQYF. CDR3 in DNA: TGCAGCGTTGTACTCTACTCTCAATCCTACGAGCAGTACTTC.

The chain couples TRBV3-1 to TRBJ1-2, with a tentative D call TRBD1 (5 bases). Trimming cost V 0 bases and J 4 bases, with 15 bases left between them. The CDR3 consists of 16 residues. Per germline, CDR1 LGHDT and CDR2 YNNKEL (reference sequence). The CDR3 protein is CASSQDSRQNSYGYTF. CDR3 DNA sequence: TGTGCCAGCAGCCAAGATTCGCGACAGAATAGCTATGGCTACACCTTC.

The CDR3 is CASGSYRGENYGYTF. The CDR3 nucleotides are TGTGCCAGCGGATCGTACAGGGGGGAGAACTATGGCTACACCTTC. The chain links TRBV7-2 to TRBJ1-2; 8 positions agree with TRBD1. CDR1 is SGHTA and CDR2 is FQGNSA in the germline V gene. Germline trimming cut 8 bases from V and 2 bases from J; bases unmatched to any gene: 10. This CDR3 spans 15 amino acids. The whole variable domain, remainder taken from reference TRBV7-2 and TRBJ1-2, is GAGVSQSPSNKVTEKGKDVELRCDPISGHTALYWYRQSLGQGLEFLIYFQGNSAPDKSGLPSDRFSAERTGGSVSTLTIQRTQQEDSAVYLCASGSYRGENYGYTFGSGTRLTVV.

J is TRBJ2-7 and V is TRBV4-3; D assignment may be TRBD1 or TRBD2 (5 bases each). The V end lost 0 bases, the J end lost 2 bases, and 14 bases lay between the germline ends. The CDR3 extends over 16 amino acids. CDR1 and CDR2 (germline): LGHNA, YSLEER. The CDR3 loop is CASSQDGGDGPYEQYF. Written as DNA, the CDR3 is TGCGCCAGCAGCCAAGATGGGGGTGATGGACCCTACGAGCAGTACTTC.

CDR3 bases: TGCAGTGCTAGAGATGGGGGAGGGGACAGGGCAACCTTTGAAGCTTTCTTT. It translates to CSARDGGGDRATFEAFF. This chain joins TRBV20-1 and TRBJ1-1; 9 nucleotides agree with TRBD1. The CDR3 consists of 17 residues. J lost 7 bases, V lost 0 bases, and 15 bases had no gene match. Germline V CDR1 and CDR2: DFQATT, SNEGSKA (reference sequence).

With respect to this clonotype: Possible read error: a much larger clone is one base away. The gene calls are TRBV6-5 and TRBJ2-7, with D perhaps matching TRBD1 (6 bases). CDR1 MNHEY and CDR2 SVGAGI come from the germline V gene. There are 15 residues in the CDR3. CDR3 sequence reads: CVSRASLGTQYEQYF. The CDR3 nucleotides read TGTGTCAGCAGGGCGTCCCTAGGGACACAATACGAGCAGTACTTC.

The rearrangement links TRBV15 to TRBJ1-1, with D maybe TRBD1 (6 bases). CDR1 and CDR2 (germline): LNHNV, YYDKDF (reference sequence). The CDR3 has 13 residues. Trimming cost V 5 bases and J 7 bases, with 14 bases left between them. In DNA form, the CDR3 reads TGTGCCACCAGCTCTCTGGGGGGGCGTGAAGCTTTCTTT. Protein sequence: CATSSLGGREAFF. Variable domain in full (rest from reference TRBV15 and TRBJ1-1): DAMVIQNPRYQVTQFGKPVTLSCSQTLNHNVMYWYQQKSSQAPKLLFHYYDKDFNNEADTPDNFQSRRPNTSFCFLDIRSPGLGDTAMYLCATSSLGGREAFFGQGTRLTVV.

V is TRBV7-9 and J is TRBJ2-7, with D perhaps matching TRBD2 (6 bases). The CDR3 has 16 residues. The germline CDR1 and CDR2 sequences are SEHNR and FQNEAQ (reference sequence). Trimming took off 1 base at V and 0 bases at J, with 13 bases between the two ends. The CDR3 region is CASSLGPPRGSYEQYF. The CDR3 region has the DNA TGTGCCAGCAGCTTAGGCCCCCCGCGGGGCTCCTACGAGCAGTACTTC.

Remarks on this clonotype: The germline gene is not matched at one end of the junction; a read error may be the cause. The chain combines TRBV2 with TRBJ2-2; TRBD2 agrees at 10 bases. This CDR3 spans 15 amino acids. CDR1 and CDR2 from the germline V gene are SNHLY and FYNNEI. CDR3 region: CASTGTSVDTGERFF. DNA of the CDR3: TGTGCCAGCACCGGGACTAGCGTAGACACCGGGGAGCGGTTTTTT.

The chain couples TRBV27 to TRBJ2-7; tentatively, D is TRBD1 or TRBD2 (6 bases each). CDR1 and CDR2 (germline): MNHEY, SMNVEV (reference sequence). This CDR3 is built from 16 residues. V was cut by 2 bases and J by 0 bases, with 14 bases left in between. CDR3 DNA sequence: TGTGCCAGCAGTTTAAAAGGGGGGCGAAACTCCTACGAGCAGTACTTC. This sequence encodes CASSLKGGRNSYEQYF.

This rearrangement joins TRBV6-5 to TRBJ1-2; D uncertain. This CDR3 is 13 amino acids long. Trimming stripped 7 bases from V and 3 bases from J, with 12 bases between. CDR1 is MNHEY and CDR2 is SVGAGI in the germline V gene. CDR3 DNA sequence: TGTGCCAGCACCCAGGCCTATGACTATGGCTACACCTTC. Its translation: CASTQAYDYGYTF.